Listed here is a single T cell receptor beta chain. This entry comes from a study of control samples from healthy donors and cancer patients. CDR1 GTSNPN and CDR2 SVGIG come from the germline V gene (reference sequence). This CDR3 spans 13 amino acids. Trimming removed 3 bases from V and 1 base from J, with 10 bases in between. Assay used: immunoSEQ multiplex PCR; TCRdb lists only in-frame clones, some missing. The table shows over 100,000 clones, with approximately 89% occurring only once. Sequencing was done on a sample of blood. The J gene is TRBJ2-7, the V gene TRBV30; D may be TRBD1 (6 bases). The receptor was derived from a man aged 40-49 years in good health. The chain's CDR3 is CAWRGAQSYEQYF. DNA for the CDR3: TGTGCCTGGAGGGGGGCACAGTCCTACGAGCAGTACTTC.